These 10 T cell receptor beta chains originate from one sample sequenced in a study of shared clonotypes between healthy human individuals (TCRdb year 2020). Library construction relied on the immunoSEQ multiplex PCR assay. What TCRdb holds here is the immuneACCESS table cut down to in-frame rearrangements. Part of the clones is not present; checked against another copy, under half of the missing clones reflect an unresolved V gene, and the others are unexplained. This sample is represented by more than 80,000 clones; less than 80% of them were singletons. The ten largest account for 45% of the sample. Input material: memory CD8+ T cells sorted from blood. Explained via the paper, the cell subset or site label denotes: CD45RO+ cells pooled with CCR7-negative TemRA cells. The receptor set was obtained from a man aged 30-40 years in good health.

Written as DNA, the CDR3 is TGTGCCAGCAGTGAGTGGTTAACTAGCGGGAAGTTTTACAATGAGCAGTTCTTC. Amino acid sequence: CASSEWLTSGKFYNEQFF. The chain couples TRBV6-1 to TRBJ2-1; 10 bases align to TRBD2. Germline V gene data show CDR1 as MNHNS and CDR2 as SASEGT. The CDR3 covers 18 residues. The V and J ends lost 3 bases and 4 bases, in that order; junction bases with no gene match: 12.

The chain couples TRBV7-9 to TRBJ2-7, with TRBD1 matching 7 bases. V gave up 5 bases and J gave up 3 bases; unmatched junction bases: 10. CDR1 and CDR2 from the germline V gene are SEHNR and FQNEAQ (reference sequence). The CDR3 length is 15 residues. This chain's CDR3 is CASSLQGSEVYEQYF. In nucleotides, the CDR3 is TGTGCCAGCAGCCTACAGGGGAGTGAAGTCTACGAGCAGTACTTC.

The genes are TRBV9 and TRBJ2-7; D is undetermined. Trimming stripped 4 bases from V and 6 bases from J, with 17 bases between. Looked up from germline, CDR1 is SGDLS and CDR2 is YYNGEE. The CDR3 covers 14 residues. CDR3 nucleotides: TGTGCCAGCAGCCCCCACCTCACAGATGCCGAGCAGTACTTC. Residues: CASSPHLTDAEQYF.

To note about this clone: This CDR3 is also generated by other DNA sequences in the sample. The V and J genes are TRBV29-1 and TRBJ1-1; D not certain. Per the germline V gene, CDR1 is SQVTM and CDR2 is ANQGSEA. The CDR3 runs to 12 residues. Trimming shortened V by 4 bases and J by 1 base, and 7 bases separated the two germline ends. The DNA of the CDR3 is TGCAGCGTTGCCCCAGGGAACACTGAAGCTTTCTTT. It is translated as CSVAPGNTEAFF.

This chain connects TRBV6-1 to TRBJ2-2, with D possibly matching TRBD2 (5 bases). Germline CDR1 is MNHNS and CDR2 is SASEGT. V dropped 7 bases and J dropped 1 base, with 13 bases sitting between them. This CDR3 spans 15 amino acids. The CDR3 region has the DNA TGTGCCAGCAAGGAAGGAGAGGGGAACACCGGGGAGCTGTTTTTT. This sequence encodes CASKEGEGNTGELFF.

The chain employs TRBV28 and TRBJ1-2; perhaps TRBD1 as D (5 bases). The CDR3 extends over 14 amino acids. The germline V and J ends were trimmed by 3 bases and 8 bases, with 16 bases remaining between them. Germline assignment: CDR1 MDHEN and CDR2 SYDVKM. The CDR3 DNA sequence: TGTGCCAGCAGTTTCGAGATCCGGGGCGGAGGCTACACCTTC. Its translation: CASSFEIRGGGYTF.

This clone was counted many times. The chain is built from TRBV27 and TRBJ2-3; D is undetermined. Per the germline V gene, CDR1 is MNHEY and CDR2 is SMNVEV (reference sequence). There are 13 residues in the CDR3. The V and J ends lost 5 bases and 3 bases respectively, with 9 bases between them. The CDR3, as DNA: TGTGCCAGCAGTACGAAAATTACAGATACGCAGTATTTT. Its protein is CASSTKITDTQYF.

The DNA for the CDR3 is TGTGCCAGCAGCCAAGACTGGGGGTCAGATACGCAGTATTTT. It translates to CASSQDWGSDTQYF. The rearrangement joins TRBV4-2 to TRBJ2-3; either TRBD1 or TRBD2 may fit D (5 bases each). CDR3 size: 14 residues. Germline lookup yields CDR1 LGHNA and CDR2 YNFKEQ. Trimming took 0 bases from V and 4 from J, leaving 8 bases between them.

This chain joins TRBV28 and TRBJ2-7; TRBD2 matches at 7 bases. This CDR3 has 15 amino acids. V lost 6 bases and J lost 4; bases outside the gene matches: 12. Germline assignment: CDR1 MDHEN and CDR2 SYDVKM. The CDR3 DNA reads TGTGCCAGCAGCTTAGAGGGAGGGCCTACTTACGAGCAGTACTTC. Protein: CASSLEGGPTYEQYF.

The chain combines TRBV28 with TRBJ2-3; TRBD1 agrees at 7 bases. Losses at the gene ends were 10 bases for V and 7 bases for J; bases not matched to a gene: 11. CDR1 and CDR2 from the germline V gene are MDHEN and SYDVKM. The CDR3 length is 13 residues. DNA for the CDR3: TGTGCCATCTCCTCCGGGACAGCTTATACGCAGTATTTT. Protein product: CAISSGTAYTQYF.